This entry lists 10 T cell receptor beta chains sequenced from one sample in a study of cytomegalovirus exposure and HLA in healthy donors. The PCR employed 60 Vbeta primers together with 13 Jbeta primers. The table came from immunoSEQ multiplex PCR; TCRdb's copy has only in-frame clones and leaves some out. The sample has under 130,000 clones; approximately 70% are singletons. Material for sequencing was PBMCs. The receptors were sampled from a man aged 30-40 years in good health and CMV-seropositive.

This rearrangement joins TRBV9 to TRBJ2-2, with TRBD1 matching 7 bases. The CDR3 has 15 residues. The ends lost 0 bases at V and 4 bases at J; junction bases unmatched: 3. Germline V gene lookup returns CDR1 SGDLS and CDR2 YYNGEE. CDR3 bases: TGTGCCAGCAGCGTAGAACAGGGGAGCACCGGGGAGCTGTTTTTT. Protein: CASSVEQGSTGELFF.

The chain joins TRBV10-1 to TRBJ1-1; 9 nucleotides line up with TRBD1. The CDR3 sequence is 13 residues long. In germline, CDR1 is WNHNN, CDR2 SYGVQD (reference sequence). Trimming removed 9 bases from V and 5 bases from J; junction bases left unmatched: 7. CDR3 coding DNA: TGCGCCAGGGGACAGGGAAAGGATACTGAAGCTTTCTTT. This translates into CARGQGKDTEAFF.

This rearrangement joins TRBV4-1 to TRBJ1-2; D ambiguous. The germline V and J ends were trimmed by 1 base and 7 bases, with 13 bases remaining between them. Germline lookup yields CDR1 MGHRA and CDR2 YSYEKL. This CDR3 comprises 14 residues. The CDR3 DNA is TGCGCCAGCAGCCAAGGAACAGATCGAAGTGGCTACACCTTC. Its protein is CASSQGTDRSGYTF.

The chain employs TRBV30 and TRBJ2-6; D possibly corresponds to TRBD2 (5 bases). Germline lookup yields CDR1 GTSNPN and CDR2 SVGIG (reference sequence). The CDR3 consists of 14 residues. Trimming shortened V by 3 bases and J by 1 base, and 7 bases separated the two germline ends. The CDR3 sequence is CAWSWESGANVLTF. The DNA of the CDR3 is TGTGCCTGGAGCTGGGAGTCTGGGGCCAACGTCCTGACTTTC.

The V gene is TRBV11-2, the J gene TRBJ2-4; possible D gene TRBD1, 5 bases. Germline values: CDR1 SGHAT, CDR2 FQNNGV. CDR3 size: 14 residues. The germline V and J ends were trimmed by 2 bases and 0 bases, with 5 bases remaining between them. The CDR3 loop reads CASSLTGAKNIQYF. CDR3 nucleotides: TGTGCCAGCAGCTTAACAGGAGCCAAAAACATTCAGTACTTC.

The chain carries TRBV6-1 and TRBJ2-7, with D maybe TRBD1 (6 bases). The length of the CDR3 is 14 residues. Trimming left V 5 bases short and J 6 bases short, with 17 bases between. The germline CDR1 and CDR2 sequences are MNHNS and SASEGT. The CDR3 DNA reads TGTGCCAGCAGTCGGCTTGGGACACCGAGCGAGCAGTACTTC. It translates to CASSRLGTPSEQYF.

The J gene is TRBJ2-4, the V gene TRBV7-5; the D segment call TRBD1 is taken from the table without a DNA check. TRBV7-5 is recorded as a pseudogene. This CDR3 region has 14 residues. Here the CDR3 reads CARKSGTGKNIQYF. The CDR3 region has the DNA TGTGCCAGGAAGAGCGGGACAGGGAAAAACATTCAGTACTTC.

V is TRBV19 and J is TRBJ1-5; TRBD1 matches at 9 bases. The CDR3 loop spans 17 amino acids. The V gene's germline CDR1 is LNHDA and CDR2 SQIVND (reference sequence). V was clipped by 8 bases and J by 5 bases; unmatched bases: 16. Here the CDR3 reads CASDTPGQGVIDQPQHF. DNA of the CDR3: TGTGCCAGTGATACTCCGGGACAGGGCGTAATAGATCAGCCCCAGCATTTT.

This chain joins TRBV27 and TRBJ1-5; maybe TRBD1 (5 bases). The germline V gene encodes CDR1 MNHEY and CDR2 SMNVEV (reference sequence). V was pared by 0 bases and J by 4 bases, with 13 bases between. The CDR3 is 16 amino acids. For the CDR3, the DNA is TGTGCCAGCAGTTTATCCCGACAGTCCCCAAATCAGCCCCAGCATTTT. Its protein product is CASSLSRQSPNQPQHF.

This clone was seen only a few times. CDR3 in amino acids: CASSLQDASYGYTF. The DNA of the CDR3 is TGTGCCAGCAGCTTGCAGGATGCTTCCTATGGCTACACCTTC. J is TRBJ1-2 and V is TRBV7-9; D ambiguous. The germline V gene encodes CDR1 SEHNR and CDR2 FQNEAQ (reference sequence). Deletions cut 3 bases from V and 4 bases from J, with 12 bases between. This CDR3 is built from 14 residues.